This T cell receptor beta chain was recovered during a study of control samples from healthy donors and cancer patients. Profiling relied on immunoSEQ multiplex PCR, and the TCRdb table lists in-frame clones only, not all of them. The sample lists roughly 160,000 clones; around nine tenths were seen once. The sequenced material came from blood. The TCR comes from a woman aged 25 to 39 in good health.

CDR3 DNA: TGTGCCAGCAGCCCATGGGGTAGCGGGAGTCATGAGCAGTTCTTC. As protein: CASSPWGSGSHEQFF. The chain employs TRBV7-2 and TRBJ2-1; 9 bases agree with TRBD2. V shed 5 bases, J shed 8 bases, and the junction held 10 bases outside the gene matches. Germline CDR1 is SGHTA and CDR2 is FQGNSA. This CDR3 comprises 15 residues.